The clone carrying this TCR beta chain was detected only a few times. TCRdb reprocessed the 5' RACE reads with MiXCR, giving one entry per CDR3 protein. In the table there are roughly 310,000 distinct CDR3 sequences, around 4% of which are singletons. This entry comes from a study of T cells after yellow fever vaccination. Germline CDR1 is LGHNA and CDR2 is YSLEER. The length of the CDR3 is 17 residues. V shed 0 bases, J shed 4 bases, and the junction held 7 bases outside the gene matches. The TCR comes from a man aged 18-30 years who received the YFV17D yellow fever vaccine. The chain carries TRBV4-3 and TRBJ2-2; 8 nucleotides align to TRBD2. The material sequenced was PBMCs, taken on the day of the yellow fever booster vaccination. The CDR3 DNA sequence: TGCGCCAGCAGCCAAGAGTTGCCGGGGGGGTCCACCGGGGAGCTGTTTTTT. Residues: CASSQELPGGSTGELFF.